This TCR beta chain appears in the sequencing data of a study of CD8+CD57+ T cells in acquired aplastic anemia. Profiling that covered TCR beta VDJ and CDR3 relied on genomic DNA as its template. TCRdb processed the reads anew with MiXCR; each CDR3 protein has one entry. The sample yields around 180,000 distinct CDR3 sequences, 55% to 80% seen once. Germline V CDR1 and CDR2: LNHNV, YYDKDF (reference sequence). With V trimmed by 0 bases and J by 3 bases, 2 bases remained unmatched. The CDR3 is 15 amino acids. The clonotype was recovered from a human donor in good health. Specimen: sorted CD4+, CD8+, or CD8+CD57+ T cells (not recorded which) from PBMCs. This sequence joins TRBV15 and TRBJ2-7; 10 bases fit TRBD1. The CDR3 loop is CATSRDRTGGYEQYF. The DNA for the CDR3 is TGTGCCACCAGCAGAGATAGGACAGGGGGCTACGAGCAGTACTTC. The full variable domain, in which reference TRBV15 and TRBJ2-7 provide the parts outside the CDR3, is DAMVIQNPRYQVTQFGKPVTLSCSQTLNHNVMYWYQQKSSQAPKLLFHYYDKDFNNEADTPDNFQSRRPNTSFCFLDIRSPGLGDTAMYLCATSRDRTGGYEQYFGPGTRLTVT.